This T cell receptor beta chain stems from a study of blood T cell repertoires in COVID-19. Study-wide background: T cells, B-cell-depleted T cells, or PBMCs provided the cDNA or gDNA that served as material.

Only in-frame clones appear in the TCRdb table, and some are missing; sequencing was by immunoSEQ multiplex PCR. The sample lists 130,000 or so clones; just under 80% were seen once. Trimming took 4 bases from V and 6 from J, leaving 16 bases between them. The CDR3 runs to 14 residues. Germline V gives CDR1 SQVTM, CDR2 ANQGSEA. Sequencing was carried out using peripheral blood. This clonotype was sampled from a man in his sixties with active or convalescent COVID-19. This chain links TRBV29-1 with TRBJ2-1; tentative D call: TRBD1 (5 bases). The CDR3 bases are TGCAGCGTTGTTAGGGGTGAACTCCCCAATGAGCAGTTCTTC. Translating it yields CSVVRGELPNEQFF.